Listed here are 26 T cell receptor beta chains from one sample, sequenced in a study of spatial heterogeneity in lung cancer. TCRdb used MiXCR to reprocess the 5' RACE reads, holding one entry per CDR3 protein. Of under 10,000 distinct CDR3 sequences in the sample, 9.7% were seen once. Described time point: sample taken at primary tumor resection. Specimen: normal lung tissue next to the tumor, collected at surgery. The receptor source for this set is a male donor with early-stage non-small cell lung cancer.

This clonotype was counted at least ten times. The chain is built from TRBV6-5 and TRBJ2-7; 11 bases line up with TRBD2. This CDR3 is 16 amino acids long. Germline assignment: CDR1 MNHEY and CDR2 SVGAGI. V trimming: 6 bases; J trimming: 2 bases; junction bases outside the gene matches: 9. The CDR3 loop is CASRKTSGSQPYEQYF. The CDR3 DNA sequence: TGTGCCAGCAGAAAAACTAGCGGGAGTCAGCCCTACGAGCAGTACTTC.

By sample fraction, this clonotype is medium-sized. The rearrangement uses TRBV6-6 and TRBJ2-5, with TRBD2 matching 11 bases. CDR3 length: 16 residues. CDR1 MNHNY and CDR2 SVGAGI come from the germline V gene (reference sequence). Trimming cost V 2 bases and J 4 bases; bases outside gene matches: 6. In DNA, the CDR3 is TGTGCCAGCAGTTACGTTCTAGCGGGGGGACGAGAGACCCAGTACTTC. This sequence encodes CASSYVLAGGRETQYF.

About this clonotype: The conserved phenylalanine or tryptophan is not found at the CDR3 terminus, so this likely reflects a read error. CDR3 in amino acids: CASSLAPSGGAKNIQYS. The CDR3 DNA is TGTGCCAGCAGCTTAGCTCCTAGCGGGGGTGCCAAAAACATTCAGTACTCC. This chain uses TRBV7-2 with TRBJ2-4; 10 bases map to TRBD2. Germline V CDR1 and CDR2: SGHTA, FQGNSA. J was trimmed by 1 base and V by 0 bases; bases with no gene match: 3. CDR3 length equals 17 residues.

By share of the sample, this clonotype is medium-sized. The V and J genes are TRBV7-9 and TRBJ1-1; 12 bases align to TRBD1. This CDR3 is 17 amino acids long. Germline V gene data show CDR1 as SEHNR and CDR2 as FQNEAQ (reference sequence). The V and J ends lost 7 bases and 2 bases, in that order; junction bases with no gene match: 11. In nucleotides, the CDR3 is TGTGCCAGCAACCCCGGGACAGGGGGCCTTCATAACACTGAAGCTTTCTTT. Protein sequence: CASNPGTGGLHNTEAFF.

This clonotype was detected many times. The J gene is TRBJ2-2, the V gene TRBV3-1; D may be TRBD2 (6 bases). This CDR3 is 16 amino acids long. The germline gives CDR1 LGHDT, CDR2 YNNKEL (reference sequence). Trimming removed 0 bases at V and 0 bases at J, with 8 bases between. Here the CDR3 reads CASSQDGGSNTGELFF. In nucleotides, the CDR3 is TGTGCCAGCAGCCAAGATGGGGGGTCGAACACCGGGGAGCTGTTTTTT.

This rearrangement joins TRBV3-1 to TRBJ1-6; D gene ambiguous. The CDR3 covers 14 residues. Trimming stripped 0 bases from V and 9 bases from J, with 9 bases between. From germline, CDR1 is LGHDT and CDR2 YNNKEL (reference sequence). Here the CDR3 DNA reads TGTGCCAGCAGCCAAGACACCCGAGGTTCACCCCTCCACTTT. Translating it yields CASSQDTRGSPLHF.

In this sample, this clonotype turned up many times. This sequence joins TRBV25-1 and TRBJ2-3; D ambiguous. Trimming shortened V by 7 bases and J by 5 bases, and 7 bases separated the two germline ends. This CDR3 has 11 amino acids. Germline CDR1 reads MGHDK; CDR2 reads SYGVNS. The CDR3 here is CASTQRDTQYF. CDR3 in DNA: TGTGCCAGCACTCAACGAGATACGCAGTATTTT.

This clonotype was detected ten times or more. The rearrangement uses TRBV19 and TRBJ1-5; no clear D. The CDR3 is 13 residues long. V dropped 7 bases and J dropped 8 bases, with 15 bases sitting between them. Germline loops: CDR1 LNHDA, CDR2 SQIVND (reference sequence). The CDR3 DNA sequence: TGTGCCAGTACCAGGAACGTCGGAAAGCCCCAGCATTTT. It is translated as CASTRNVGKPQHF. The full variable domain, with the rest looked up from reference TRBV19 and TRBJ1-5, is DGGITQSPKYLFRKEGQNVTLSCEQNLNHDAMYWYRQDPGQGLRLIYYSQIVNDFQKGDIAEGYSVSREKKESFPLTVTSAQKNPTAFYLCASTRNVGKPQHFGDGTRLSIL.

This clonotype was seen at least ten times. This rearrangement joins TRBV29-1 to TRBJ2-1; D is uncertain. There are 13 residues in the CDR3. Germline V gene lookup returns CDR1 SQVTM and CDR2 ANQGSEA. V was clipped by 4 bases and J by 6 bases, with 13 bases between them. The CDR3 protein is CSVVRSVTNEQFF. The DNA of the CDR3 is TGCAGCGTTGTCCGGAGCGTCACCAATGAGCAGTTCTTC.

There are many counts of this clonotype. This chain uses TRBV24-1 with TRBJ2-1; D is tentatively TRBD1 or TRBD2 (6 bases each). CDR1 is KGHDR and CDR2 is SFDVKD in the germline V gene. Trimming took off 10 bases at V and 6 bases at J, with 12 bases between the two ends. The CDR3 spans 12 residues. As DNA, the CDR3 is TGTGCCACATCAGGAGGGGGCAATGAGCAGTTCTTC. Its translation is CATSGGGNEQFF.

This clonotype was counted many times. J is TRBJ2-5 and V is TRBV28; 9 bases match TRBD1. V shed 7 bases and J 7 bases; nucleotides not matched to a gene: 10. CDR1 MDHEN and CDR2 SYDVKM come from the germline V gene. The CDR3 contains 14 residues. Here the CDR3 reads CASKVQGAGGTQYF. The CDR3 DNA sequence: TGTGCCAGCAAAGTACAGGGGGCCGGAGGGACCCAGTACTTC.

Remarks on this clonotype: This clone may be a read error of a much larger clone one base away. CDR3 nucleotide sequence: TGCAGTGCTAGGGGACGGGGGGGCACCAGGGAGCTGTTTTTT. Protein: CSARGRGGTRELFF. The genes are TRBV20-1 and TRBJ2-2, with 8 bases aligning to TRBD2. Germline V gives CDR1 DFQATT, CDR2 SNEGSKA (reference sequence). This CDR3 is built from 14 residues.

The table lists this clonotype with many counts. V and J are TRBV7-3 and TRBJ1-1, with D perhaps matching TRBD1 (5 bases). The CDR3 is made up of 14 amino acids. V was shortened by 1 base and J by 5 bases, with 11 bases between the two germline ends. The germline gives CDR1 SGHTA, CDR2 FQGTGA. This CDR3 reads CASSLNHGGTEAFF. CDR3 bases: TGTGCCAGCAGCTTAAATCACGGGGGAACTGAAGCTTTCTTT.

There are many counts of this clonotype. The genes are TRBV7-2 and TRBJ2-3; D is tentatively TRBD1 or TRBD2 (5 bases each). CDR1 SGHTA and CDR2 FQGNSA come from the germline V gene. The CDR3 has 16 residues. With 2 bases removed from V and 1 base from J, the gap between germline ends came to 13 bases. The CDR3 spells CASSLTGTSRTDTQYF. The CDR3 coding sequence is TGTGCCAGCAGCTTAACCGGGACCTCTCGCACAGATACGCAGTATTTT.

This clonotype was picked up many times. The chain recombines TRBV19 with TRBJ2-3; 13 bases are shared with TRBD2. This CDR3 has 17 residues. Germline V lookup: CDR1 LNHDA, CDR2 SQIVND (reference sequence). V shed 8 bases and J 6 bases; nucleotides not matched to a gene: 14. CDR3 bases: TGTGCCAGTCGAACTCAGAGGACTAGCGGGGGCTGGGATACGCAGTATTTT. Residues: CASRTQRTSGGWDTQYF.

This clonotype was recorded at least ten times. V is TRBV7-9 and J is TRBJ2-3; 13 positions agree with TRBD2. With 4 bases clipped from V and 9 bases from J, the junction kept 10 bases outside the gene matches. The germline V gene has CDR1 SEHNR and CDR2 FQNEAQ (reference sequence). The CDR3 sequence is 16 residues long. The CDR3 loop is CASSYNYGLAGATQYF. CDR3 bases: TGTGCCAGCAGCTATAATTACGGACTAGCGGGGGCAACGCAGTATTTT. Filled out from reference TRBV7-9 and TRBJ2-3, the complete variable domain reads DTGVSQNPRHKITKRGQNVTFRCDPISEHNRLYWYRQTLGQGPEFLTYFQNEAQLEKSRLLSDRFSAERPKGSFSTLEIQRTEQGDSAMYLCASSYNYGLAGATQYFGPGTRLTVL.

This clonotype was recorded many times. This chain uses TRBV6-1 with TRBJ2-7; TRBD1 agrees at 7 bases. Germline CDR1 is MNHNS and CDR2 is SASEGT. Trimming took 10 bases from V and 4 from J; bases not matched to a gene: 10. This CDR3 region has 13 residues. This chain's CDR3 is CAIRDRQLYEQYF. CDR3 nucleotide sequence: TGTGCCATCCGGGACAGACAACTTTACGAGCAGTACTTC.

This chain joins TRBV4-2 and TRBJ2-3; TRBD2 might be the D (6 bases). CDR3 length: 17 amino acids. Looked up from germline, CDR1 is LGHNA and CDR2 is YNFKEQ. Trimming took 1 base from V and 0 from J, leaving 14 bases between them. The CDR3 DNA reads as TGTGCCAGCAGCCAAGGGGACTCGAAAGCGAGCACAGATACGCAGTATTTT. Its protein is CASSQGDSKASTDTQYF.

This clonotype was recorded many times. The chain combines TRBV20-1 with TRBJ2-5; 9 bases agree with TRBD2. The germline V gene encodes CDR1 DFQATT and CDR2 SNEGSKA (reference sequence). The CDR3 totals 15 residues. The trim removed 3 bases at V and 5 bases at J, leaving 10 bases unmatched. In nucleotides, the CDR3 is TGCAGTGCTAGGGCCCTAGCGGGGCCTGGCGAGACCCAGTACTTC. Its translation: CSARALAGPGETQYF.

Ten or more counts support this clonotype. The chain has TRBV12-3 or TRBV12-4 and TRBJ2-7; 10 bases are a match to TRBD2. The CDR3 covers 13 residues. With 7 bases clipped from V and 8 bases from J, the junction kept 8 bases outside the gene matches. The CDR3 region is CASTRTSGGQQYF. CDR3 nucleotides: TGTGCCAGCACACGGACTAGCGGTGGTCAGCAGTACTTC.

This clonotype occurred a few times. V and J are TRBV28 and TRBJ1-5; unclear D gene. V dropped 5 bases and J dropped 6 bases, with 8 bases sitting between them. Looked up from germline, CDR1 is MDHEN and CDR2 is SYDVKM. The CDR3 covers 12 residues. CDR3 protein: CASSPTIQPQHF. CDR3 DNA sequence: TGTGCCAGCAGTCCGACCATTCAGCCCCAGCATTTT.

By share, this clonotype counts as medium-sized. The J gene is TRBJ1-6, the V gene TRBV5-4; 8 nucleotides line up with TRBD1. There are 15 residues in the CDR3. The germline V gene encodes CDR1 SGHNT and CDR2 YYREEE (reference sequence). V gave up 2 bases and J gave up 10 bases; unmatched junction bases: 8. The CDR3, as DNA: TGTGCCAGCAGCTTTGACAGGGGTAAAGGATCACCCCTCCACTTT. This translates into CASSFDRGKGSPLHF.

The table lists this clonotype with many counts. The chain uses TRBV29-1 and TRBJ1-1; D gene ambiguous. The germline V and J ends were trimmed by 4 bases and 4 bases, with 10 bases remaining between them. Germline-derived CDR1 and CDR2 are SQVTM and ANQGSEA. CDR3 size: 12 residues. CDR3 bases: TGCAGCGTTGGGGATACGGCCACTGAAGCTTTCTTT. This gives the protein CSVGDTATEAFF. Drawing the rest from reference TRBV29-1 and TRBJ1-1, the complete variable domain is SAVISQKPSRDICQRGTSLTIQCQVDSQVTMMFWYRQQPGQSLTLIATANQGSEATYESGFVIDKFPISRPNLTFSTLTVSNMSPEDSSIYLCSVGDTATEAFFGQGTRLTVV.

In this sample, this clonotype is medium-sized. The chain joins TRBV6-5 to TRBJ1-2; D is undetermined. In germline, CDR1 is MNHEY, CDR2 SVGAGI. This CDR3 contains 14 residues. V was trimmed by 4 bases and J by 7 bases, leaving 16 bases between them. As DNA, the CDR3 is TGTGCCAGCAGTTTAAAATACAGTGAAGCTGGCTACACCTTC. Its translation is CASSLKYSEAGYTF.

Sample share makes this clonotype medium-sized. CDR3: CASSQLTGGVAKNIQYF. The DNA of the CDR3 is TGTGCCAGCAGCCAACTAACAGGGGGTGTTGCCAAAAACATTCAGTACTTC. This chain uses TRBV14 with TRBJ2-4; the match to TRBD1 covers 8 bases. V lost 2 bases to trimming and J lost 1 base; unmatched junction nucleotides: 7. CDR3 size: 17 residues. From germline, CDR1 is SGHDN and CDR2 FVKESK.

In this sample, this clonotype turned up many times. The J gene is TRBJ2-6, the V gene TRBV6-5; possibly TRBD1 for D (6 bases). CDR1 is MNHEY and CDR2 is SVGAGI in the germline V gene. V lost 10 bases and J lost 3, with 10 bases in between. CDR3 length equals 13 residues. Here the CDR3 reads CANRVLGANVLTF. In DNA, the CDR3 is TGTGCCAACAGGGTTCTTGGGGCCAACGTCCTGACTTTC.